This TCR beta chain was sequenced in a study of shared clonotypes between healthy human individuals. Regarding this clone: The antigen remains undetermined. One end of the junction does not line up with germline, which may come from a read error.

Samples underwent the assay at deep level. The table came from immunoSEQ multiplex PCR; TCRdb's copy has only in-frame clones and leaves some out. The table records around 450,000 clones, about 76% of them present only once. The CDR3 consists of 17 residues. Per the germline V gene, CDR1 is SGHVS and CDR2 is FQNEAQ. Donors comprised only Caucasian adults living in Nashville, Tennessee. The study's findings and limits: Among donors, sharing of clonotypes was expected to be affected by sequencing depth.

The chain carries TRBV7-8 and TRBJ1-4; 10 bases agree with TRBD1. The sample consisted of PBMCs. This clonotype was sampled from a woman in her thirties or forties in good health. Some clones in this sample may be carry-over from other donors' samples. CDR3: CANSLTRSGTGEEKLFF. The CDR3 DNA reads TGTGCCAACAGCCTAACCCGTTCCGGGACAGGGGAAGAAAAACTGTTTTTT.